This is a list of T cell receptor beta chains from one sample in a study of cytomegalovirus exposure and HLA in healthy donors. The assay was immunoSEQ multiplex PCR, and TCRdb's table has in-frame clones only and misses some. The sample has over 150,000 clones; about 63% are singletons. The sequencing sample was made of PBMCs. These receptors were collected from a middle-aged woman in good health and CMV-seropositive. CDR3s leave out the opening cysteine and the closing phenylalanine or tryptophan. The size field is filled for only some rows; it gives once, few, many or a size class.

size	V	J	CDR3
-	TRBV7-3	TRBJ1-2	AGGITGGQNYGYT
-	TRBV5-4	TRBJ1-2	ASSSMGDNAGT
-	TRBV5-5	TRBJ1-1	ASSWGTGLNTEAF
few	TRBV6-1	TRBJ2-4	ASRRQGAGGNIQY
-	TRBV18	TRBJ1-2	ASSPPGRVHYP
-	TRBV28	-	ASRYSGGPYEQY
once	TRBV7-6	TRBJ1-3	ASSPEGTGNTIY
few	TRBV9	TRBJ1-4	ASSVLETGKLF
-	TRBV19	TRBJ1-1	ASSEQGTTEAF
-	TRBV7-2	-	ASSDQGIYEQY
once	TRBV18	TRBJ2-5	ASSPPSTGETQY
-	TRBV19	TRBJ1-5	ASSWDRAYSNQPQH
-	TRBV27	TRBJ2-7	ASSLHRSLVEQY
-	TRBV7-2	TRBJ1-4	VSSSGVANEKLF
-	TRBV7-7	TRBJ1-5	ASSLLGAEQPQH
-	TRBV6-6	TRBJ1-1	ASSAVNTEAF
-	TRBV6-6	TRBJ1-1	ASSDGQGNTEAF
-	TRBV19	TRBJ2-7	ASSRYRQGSGEQY
-	TRBV2	TRBJ2-7	ASSDIAGGPYEQY
few	TRBV18	TRBJ2-7	ASSLRVAGTSGKKQY
-	TRBV6-5	TRBJ1-1	ASSPGTGRATEAF
-	TRBV5-4	TRBJ2-7	ASSRDRDGEQY
-	TRBV7-9	-	ASSFQTGIYEQY
-	TRBV28	TRBJ2-1	ASNPLTSGIPNEQF
-	TRBV7-3	TRBJ2-3	ASSFWGADTQY
-	TRBV20-1	TRBJ1-2	SAREEGGYT
once	TRBV6-5	TRBJ2-7	ASKRERSYEQY
few	TRBV28	TRBJ1-3	ASSQPGQSSGNTIY
once	TRBV28	TRBJ2-1	ASSSRLAGNYNEQF
once	TRBV18	TRBJ1-5	ASSIGQGDNQPQH
once	TRBV27	TRBJ1-5	ASRTGNQPQN
once	TRBV5-1	TRBJ1-4	ASSLSGLNEKLF
-	TRBV18	TRBJ2-3	ASSPTTDTQY
-	TRBV18	TRBJ2-3	ASSPPSGPGDTQY
-	TRBV5-4	TRBJ2-3	ASLSPSTDTQY
few	TRBV10-3	TRBJ2-5	AISEVLRETQY
-	TRBV6-5	TRBJ2-1	ASSGRLAGEQF